This T cell receptor beta chain was found in a study of blood T cell repertoires in COVID-19. The CDR3 totals 15 residues. Trimming took 10 bases from V and 7 from J; bases not matched to a gene: 13. Per the germline V gene, CDR1 is MNHEY and CDR2 is SMNVEV (reference sequence). Sequenced by immunoSEQ multiplex PCR; TCRdb stores in-frame clones only, minus some. The sample shows some 200,000 clones, approximately 80% of them seen only once. Sequences were obtained from peripheral blood. The chain links TRBV27 to TRBJ1-2; 12 nucleotides align to TRBD1. This TCR was recovered from a man aged 60 to 75 with COVID-19, enrolled during active disease. For the CDR3, the DNA is TGTGCCACCTCAATCCTGGGACAGGGGGCTTTTGGCTACACCTTC. This codes for CATSILGQGAFGYTF.